Listed below are T cell receptor beta chains from one sample, sequenced in a study of technical replicates of blood from several donors. Libraries were prepared by immunoSEQ multiplex PCR; TCRdb keeps only in-frame clonotypes and omits some of them. The sample lists roughly 70,000 clones; around 95% were seen once. Source material: T cells isolated from PBMCs. The receptors shown here come from a human donor in good health. Both conserved end residues are part of each CDR3. The order of the fields is D gene, J gene, V gene, clone size, CDR3 protein, CDR3 DNA. A D gene is named only where the DNA matches it firmly. A row's size may be missing; if present it is once, few, many or a size class.

. | TRBJ2-3 | TRBV30 | . | CAHSGPTDTQYF | TGTGCCCATAGCGGACCCACAGATACGCAGTATTTT
. | TRBJ1-1 | TRBV4-1 | . | CASSQDQATFTEAFF | TGCGCCAGCAGCCAAGATCAAGCAACTTTCACTGAAGCTTTCTTT
TRBD1 | TRBJ2-3 | TRBV4-2 | . | CASSPRQGAWDTQYF | TGTGCCAGCAGCCCTCGACAGGGCGCATGGGATACGCAGTATTTT
TRBD1 | TRBJ1-2 | TRBV30 | once | CAWSIQTTGGWGYTF | TGTGCCTGGAGTATCCAGACTACAGGGGGGTGGGGCTACACCTTC
. | TRBJ2-7 | TRBV19 | . | CASSPFTLEEQYF | TGTGCCAGTAGTCCTTTTACCCTAGAGGAGCAGTACTTC
. | TRBJ2-6 | TRBV2 | . | CASRGSTLSGANVLTF | TGTGCCAGCAGAGGGAGTACTCTCTCTGGGGCCAACGTCCTGACTTTC
TRBD1 | TRBJ2-7 | TRBV6-1 | . | CASSEITGVPGSEQYF | TGTGCCAGCAGTGAGATAACAGGGGTCCCAGGCAGCGAGCAGTACTTC
TRBD1 | TRBJ1-4 | TRBV5-4 | . | CASSLKGQGAEKLFF | TGTGCCAGCAGCTTGAAAGGACAGGGGGCTGAAAAACTGTTTTTT
TRBD2 | TRBJ2-1 | TRBV6-5 | . | CASKPGLATDEQFF | TGTGCCAGCAAGCCGGGACTAGCTACTGATGAGCAGTTCTTC
. | TRBJ1-2 | TRBV9 | . | CASPWGGPNYGYTF | TGTGCCAGCCCCTGGGGAGGCCCTAACTATGGCTACACCTTC
. | TRBJ2-3 | TRBV5-6 | . | CASSLNADTQYF | TGTGCCAGCAGCTTGAACGCGGATACGCAGTATTTT
. | TRBJ2-7 | TRBV5-4 | . | CASSLGSLSHYEQYF | TGTGCCAGCAGCTTGGGTAGCCTATCCCACTACGAGCAGTACTTC
. | TRBJ2-7 | TRBV5-1 | . | CASSLEPQSSYEQYF | TGCGCCAGCAGCTTGGAGCCCCAAAGCTCCTACGAGCAGTACTTC
TRBD1 | TRBJ2-7 | TRBV11-2 | . | CASSEGTGDEQYF | TGTGCCAGCAGCGAAGGGACAGGGGATGAGCAGTACTTC
TRBD1 | TRBJ2-2 | TRBV18 | . | CASSHERLTGGTGELFF | TGTGCCAGCTCACACGAAAGGCTGACAGGGGGCACCGGGGAGCTGTTTTTT
. | TRBJ1-5 | TRBV6-5 | . | CASSYGVSNQPQHF | TGTGCCAGCAGTTATGGAGTTAGCAATCAGCCCCAGCATTTT
TRBD1 | TRBJ2-3 | TRBV29-1 | . | CSVFTGGPTDTQYF | TGCAGCGTATTTACAGGGGGTCCGACAGATACGCAGTATTTT
TRBD1 | TRBJ2-7 | TRBV6-1 | . | CASSDPGQGTEQYF | TGTGCCAGCAGTGACCCGGGACAGGGTACCGAGCAGTACTTC
TRBD2 | TRBJ2-1 | TRBV5-1 | . | CASSLPERGNEQFF | TGCGCCAGCAGCTTGCCGGAGCGGGGGAATGAGCAGTTCTTC
. | TRBJ2-7 | TRBV7-9 | . | CASSETDREQYF | TGTGCCAGCAGTGAGACAGATCGCGAGCAGTACTTC
TRBD2 | TRBJ2-5 | TRBV4-1 | once | CASSQDPGRAGETQYF | TGCGCCAGCAGCCAAGACCCCGGGAGGGCCGGAGAGACCCAGTACTTC
TRBD1 | TRBJ1-1 | TRBV4-3 | . | CASSQGPGQLNTEAFF | TGCGCCAGCAGCCAAGGTCCGGGACAGCTTAACACTGAAGCTTTCTTT
TRBD1 | TRBJ1-5 | TRBV6-5 | . | CASRGQGGNQPQHF | TGTGCCAGCAGGGGACAGGGGGGCAATCAGCCCCAGCATTTT
. | TRBJ2-1 | TRBV7-9 | . | CASSDITGISYNEQFF | TGTGCCAGCAGCGACATTACAGGAATTTCCTACAATGAGCAGTTCTTC
TRBD2 | TRBJ2-7 | TRBV30 | . | CAWSRGLAYEQYF | TGTGCCTGGAGTAGAGGACTAGCCTACGAGCAGTACTTC
. | TRBJ2-7 | TRBV6-5 | . | CASSYDRSYEQYF | TGTGCCAGCAGTTACGACAGGAGCTACGAGCAGTACTTC
. | TRBJ1-2 | TRBV20-1 | once | CSASGNGYTF | TGCAGTGCTAGCGGGAATGGCTACACCTTC
TRBD2 | TRBJ2-7 | TRBV19 | few | CASSTLAGAYEQYF | TGTGCCAGTAGTACCCTAGCGGGAGCCTACGAGCAGTACTTC
. | TRBJ2-1 | TRBV5-6 | . | CASIRVNEQFF | TGTGCCAGCATCAGGGTCAATGAGCAGTTCTTC
. | TRBJ2-1 | TRBV25-1 | . | CASSVIHEQFF | TGTGCCAGCAGTGTTATTCATGAGCAGTTCTTC
. | TRBJ2-2 | TRBV7-7 | . | CASSLGQNTGELFF | TGTGCCAGCAGCCTGGGACAAAACACCGGGGAGCTGTTTTTT
. | TRBJ2-2 | TRBV30 | . | CAWSVIGVTGELFF | TGTGCCTGGAGTGTAATCGGGGTAACGGGGGAGCTGTTTTTT
. | TRBJ2-1 | TRBV5-1 | . | CASSLPGTVFYNEQFF | TGCGCCAGCAGCTTGCCCGGTACCGTGTTTTACAATGAGCAGTTCTTC
. | TRBJ1-4 | TRBV7-9 | . | CASSLGRGWDEKLFF | TGTGCCAGCAGCTTAGGCAGGGGATGGGATGAAAAACTGTTTTTT
TRBD1 | TRBJ2-7 | TRBV6-1 | . | CASRGQGEAYEQYF | TGTGCCAGCAGAGGACAGGGGGAGGCCTACGAGCAGTACTTC
. | TRBJ2-5 | TRBV4-1 | . | CASSQVRRGQETQYF | TGCGCCAGCAGCCAAGTCCGTAGGGGGCAAGAGACCCAGTACTTC
. | TRBJ1-1 | TRBV7-3 | . | CASSLTWRGNTEAFF | TGTGCCAGCAGCTTAACGTGGAGAGGGAACACTGAAGCTTTCTTT
TRBD1 | TRBJ1-1 | TRBV19 | . | CASRRDRGLNTEAFF | TGTGCCAGTCGCCGGGACAGGGGTTTGAACACTGAAGCTTTCTTT
TRBD1 | TRBJ1-2 | TRBV4-2 | . | CASSQTRTGLNGYTF | TGTGCCAGCAGCCAGACTAGGACAGGCTTAAATGGCTACACCTTC
. | TRBJ2-7 | TRBV7-2 | . | CASSWNPEDVGPYEQYF | TGTGCCAGCAGCTGGAATCCGGAGGACGTAGGACCCTACGAGCAGTACTTC
. | TRBJ1-1 | TRBV6-5 | few | CASSRNRRGEAFF | TGTGCCAGCAGCAGAAACAGGAGGGGTGAAGCTTTCTTT
. | TRBJ2-7 | TRBV28 | . | CASSTGTFSIYHYEQYF | TGTGCCAGCAGCACCGGGACTTTTAGCATATACCACTACGAGCAGTACTTC
. | TRBJ2-1 | TRBV10-3 | . | CAISEDGRDNSEQFF | TGTGCCATCAGTGAGGACGGTAGGGACAACAGTGAGCAGTTCTTC
TRBD1 | TRBJ2-5 | TRBV25-1 | . | CASRNDREETQYF | TGTGCCAGCAGAAACGACAGGGAAGAGACCCAGTACTTC
. | TRBJ2-7 | TRBV5-1 | . | CASSVFQGNEQYF | TGCGCCAGCAGCGTTTTCCAGGGAAATGAGCAGTACTTC
. | TRBJ2-1 | TRBV5-1 | . | CASSFRVSSYNEQFF | TGCGCCAGCAGCTTCAGGGTGAGCTCCTACAATGAGCAGTTCTTC
. | TRBJ1-5 | TRBV28 | . | CASSLFLDTYSNQPQHF | TGTGCCAGCAGTTTATTTCTGGACACTTATAGCAATCAGCCCCAGCATTTT
TRBD1 | TRBJ1-4 | TRBV6-4 | . | CASTGTGSDEKLFF | TGTGCCAGCACCGGGACAGGGTCGGATGAAAAACTGTTTTTT
TRBD2 | TRBJ2-1 | TRBV27 | once | CASSPSGSYNEQFF | TGTGCCAGCAGCCCTAGCGGGAGTTACAATGAGCAGTTCTTC
TRBD2 | TRBJ2-1 | TRBV29-1 | . | CSVVTSGSNEQFF | TGCAGCGTTGTTACTAGCGGGAGCAATGAGCAGTTCTTC
. | TRBJ2-1 | TRBV11-2 | . | CASSFSGTEQFF | TGTGCCAGCAGCTTTTCCGGGACAGAGCAGTTCTTC
. | TRBJ2-5 | TRBV21-1 | . | CASSKERGQGERETQYF | TGTGCCAGCAGCAAAGAAAGGGGACAGGGGGAGAGGGAGACCCAGTACTTC
. | TRBJ1-4 | TRBV28 | . | CASSQGRLTNEKLFF | TGTGCCAGCAGTCAGGGGCGCTTAACTAATGAAAAACTGTTTTTT
. | TRBJ1-5 | TRBV10-3 | once | CAISESSAENQPQHF | TGTGCCATCAGTGAGTCGAGCGCGGAAAATCAGCCCCAGCATTTT
. | TRBJ2-1 | TRBV7-8 | . | CASSLGEREQFF | TGTGCCAGCAGCTTAGGGGAGCGTGAGCAGTTCTTC